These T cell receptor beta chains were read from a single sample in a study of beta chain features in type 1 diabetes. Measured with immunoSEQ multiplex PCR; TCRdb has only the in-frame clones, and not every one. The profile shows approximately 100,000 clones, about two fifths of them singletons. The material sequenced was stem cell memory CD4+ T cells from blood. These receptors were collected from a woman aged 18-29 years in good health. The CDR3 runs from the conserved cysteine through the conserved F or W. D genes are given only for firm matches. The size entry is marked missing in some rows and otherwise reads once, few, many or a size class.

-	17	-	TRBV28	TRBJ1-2	TGTGCCAGCAGTTTCCCGTTAGGCCAGACGGGTGACTATGGCTACACCTTC	CASSFPLGQTGDYGYTF
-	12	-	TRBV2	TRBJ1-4	TGTGCCAGCAGCGACCCAGGGGAAAAACTGTTTTTT	CASSDPGEKLFF
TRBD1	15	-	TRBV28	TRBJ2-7	TGTGCCAGCAGTTTATCGGGGACAGGGAGGTACGAGCAGTACTTC	CASSLSGTGRYEQYF
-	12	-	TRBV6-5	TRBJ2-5	TGTGCCAGCAGCCCTCGTGAAGAGACCCAGTACTTC	CASSPREETQYF
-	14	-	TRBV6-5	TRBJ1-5	TGTGCCAGCAGTTACTCGAACAAGTATCAGCCCCAGCATTTT	CASSYSNKYQPQHF
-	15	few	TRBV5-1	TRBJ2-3	TGCGCCAGCAGCTTCGGCAGGGTTGGGACAGATACGCAGTATTTT	CASSFGRVGTDTQYF
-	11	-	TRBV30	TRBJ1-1	TGTGCCTGGAGTGTACTTACCGGAGCTTTCTTT	CAWSVLTGAFF
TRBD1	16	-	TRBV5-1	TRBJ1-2	TGCGCCAGCAGCTTTGGAGGCAGGACAGGGAACTATGGCTACACCTTC	CASSFGGRTGNYGYTF
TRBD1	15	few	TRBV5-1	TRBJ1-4	TGCGCCAGCAGCTTGGCCGCGACAGGGGCTGAAAAACTGTTTTTT	CASSLAATGAEKLFF
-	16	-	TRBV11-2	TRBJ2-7	TGTGCCAGCAGCTCCCAATTTAACTACAGGGGAGGCGAGCAGTACTTC	CASSSQFNYRGGEQYF
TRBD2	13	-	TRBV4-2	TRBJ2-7	TGTGCCAGCAGGCCGGGACTAGCTCACGAGCAGTACTTC	CASRPGLAHEQYF
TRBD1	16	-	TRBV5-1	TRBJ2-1	TGCGCCAGCAGACTCGGTGGGACAGGCGGCTCGAATGAGCAGTTCTTC	CASRLGGTGGSNEQFF
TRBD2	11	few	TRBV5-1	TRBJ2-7	TGCGCCAGCAGCCCGGGAGGCGTGCAGTACTTC	CASSPGGVQYF
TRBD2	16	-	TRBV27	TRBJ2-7	TGTGCCAGCAGTTTATCCACAGCGGGAGGGTCTTACGAGCAGTACTTC	CASSLSTAGGSYEQYF
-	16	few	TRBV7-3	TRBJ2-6	TGTGCCAGCAGCATTCCGAGAGACTCTGGGGCCAACGTCCTGACTTTC	CASSIPRDSGANVLTF
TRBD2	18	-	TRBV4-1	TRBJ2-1	TGCGCCAGCAGCCAAGCTAGCGGGAGGCCCAGCTCCTACAATGAGCAGTTCTTC	CASSQASGRPSSYNEQFF
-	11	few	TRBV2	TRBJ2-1	TGTGCCAGCAGTGAAGAGATAGTGTTGATCTTC	CASSEEIVLIF
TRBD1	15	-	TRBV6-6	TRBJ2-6	TGTGCCAGCAGTGAGACAGGGGTCGGGGCCAACGTCCTGACTTTC	CASSETGVGANVLTF
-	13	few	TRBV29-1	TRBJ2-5	TGCAGCGTCGGGAATTCGGGAGAGGAGACCCAGTACTTC	CSVGNSGEETQYF
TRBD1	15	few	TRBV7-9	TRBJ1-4	TGTGCCAGCAGCTTAGCGCGGCCAGGGGGAGAAAAACTGTTTTTT	CASSLARPGGEKLFF
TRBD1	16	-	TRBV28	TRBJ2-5	TGTGCCAGCAGCCGTCCCGGGACAGGGTCACAAGAGACCCAGTACTTC	CASSRPGTGSQETQYF
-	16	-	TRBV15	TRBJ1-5	TGTGCCACCAGCAGAGAAGGACGGAAGGGGTCGACCGTCCCGCATTTT	CATSREGRKGSTVPHF
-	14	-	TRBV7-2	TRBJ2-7	TGTGCCAGCAGCTTTAGCAGGGTGTCCTACGAGCAGTACTTC	CASSFSRVSYEQYF
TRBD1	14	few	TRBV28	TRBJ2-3	TGTGCCAGCAGTTCGGACAGGGGAGGGGATACGCAGTATTTT	CASSSDRGGDTQYF
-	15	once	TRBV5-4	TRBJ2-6	TGTGCCAGCAGCCGCGGACAGTCTGGGGCCAACGTCCTGACTTTC	CASSRGQSGANVLTF